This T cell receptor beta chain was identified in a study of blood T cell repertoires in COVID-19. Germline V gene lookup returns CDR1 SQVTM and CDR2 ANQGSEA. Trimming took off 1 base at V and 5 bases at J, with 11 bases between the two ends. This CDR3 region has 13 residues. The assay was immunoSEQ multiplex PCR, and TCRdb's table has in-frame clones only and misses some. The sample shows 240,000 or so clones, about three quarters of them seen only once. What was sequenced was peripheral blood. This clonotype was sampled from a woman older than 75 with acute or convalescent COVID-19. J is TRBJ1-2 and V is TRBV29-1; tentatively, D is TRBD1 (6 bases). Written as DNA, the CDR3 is TGCAGCGTTGAAGGACCGGACAGATATGGCTACACCTTC. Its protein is CSVEGPDRYGYTF.